This entry lists 2 T cell receptor beta chains sequenced from one sample in a study of T cell repertoires in cytomegalovirus infection. Their recognized antigens are unknown. MiXCR, run by TCRdb on the reads, gives a single entry per CDR3 protein. Of hundreds of thousands of distinct CDR3 sequences in the sample, approximately 32% were seen once. The sequences come from cultured PBMCs, collected from culture after CMV antigen stimulation. The receptors were gathered from a human donor in good health (CMV status not recorded). Some clones in this sample may be carry-over from other donors' samples.

This clonotype was found a few times. The chain is built from TRBV6-1 and TRBJ2-7; the match to TRBD1 covers 8 bases. Germline CDR1 reads MNHNS; CDR2 reads SASEGT. The CDR3 consists of 13 residues. V lost 6 bases, J lost 6 bases, and 7 bases stayed unmatched. CDR3 residues: CASRPTGTGEQYF. The CDR3 DNA reads as TGTGCCAGCAGGCCGACAGGGACAGGCGAGCAGTACTTC.

This clonotype showed up many times. This chain connects TRBV7-2 to TRBJ2-5; D is possibly TRBD1 or TRBD2 (6 bases each). This CDR3 comprises 14 residues. Trimming pared 6 bases from V and 7 bases from J, leaving 18 bases between. In germline, CDR1 is SGHTA, CDR2 FQGNSA. The CDR3 sequence: CASRDGGHGGTQYF. The DNA for the CDR3 is TGTGCCAGCAGAGATGGGGGCCACGGGGGGACCCAGTACTTC.